This record looks at one T cell receptor beta chain sequence and its context. The length of the CDR3 is 20 residues. CDR1 MGHRA and CDR2 YSYEKL come from the germline V gene. V was clipped by 0 bases and J by 3 bases; unmatched bases: 13. Generated by immunoSEQ multiplex PCR, the TCRdb table keeps only in-frame clones and is missing some. Among some 110,000 clones, roughly 90% were seen once, and the ten largest hold roughly 2.1%. This sample was taken from a study of blood T cell repertoires in COVID-19. The receptor comes from a man aged 50-60 years with COVID-19, enrolled during active disease. Sequenced input: peripheral blood. The gene calls are TRBV4-1 and TRBJ2-2, with TRBD2 matching over 10 bases. The CDR3 sequence: CASSQDIPSAGGPHTGELFF. The CDR3 coding sequence is TGCGCCAGCAGCCAAGATATACCGTCAGCGGGAGGGCCTCACACCGGGGAGCTGTTTTTT.